These 10 T cell receptor beta chains share one sample of origin, sequenced in a study of tumor-infiltrating lymphocytes in primary liver carcinoma. Starting from approximately 500 ng of total RNA, TCR beta cDNA was produced with a primer in the constant region. Libraries of TCR beta came from three nested multiplex PCR rounds with slightly modified ARM-PCR. Two initial PCR rounds of approximately 10 cycles each paired TRBV1-TRBV30 forward primers with a C-beta reverse primer. TCRdb called the multiplex PCR reads again in MiXCR, with one record for every CDR3 protein. The sample includes 90,000 to 100,000 distinct CDR3 sequences, 55% to 75% of them seen just once. Joint extraction of RNA and DNA used roughly 17-32 mg of bulk tissue that was unsorted. Sequencing was performed on liver tumor tissue from sampling region 5. The sample's subset: tumor region T5, tumor centre. The receptor set was obtained from a woman in her sixties with primary liver carcinoma and hepatitis B virus infection.

The V gene is TRBV2, the J gene TRBJ2-5; D is ambiguous. The V end was cut by 8 bases, the J end by 2 bases, with 6 bases between. The germline V gene has CDR1 SNHLY and CDR2 FYNNEI. The CDR3 consists of 11 residues. The CDR3 sequence is CASALQETQYF. CDR3 nucleotides: TGTGCCAGCGCCCTACAAGAGACCCAGTACTTC.

In the case of this clonotype: An end of the junction differs from the germline gene, which may be a read error. V and J are TRBV11-2 and TRBJ1-6; no firm D call. Germline V gene sequence: CDR1 SGHAT, CDR2 FQNNGV. CDR3 length: 13 amino acids. Written as DNA, the CDR3 is TGTGCCAACAGCTCTGTAGTGAATTCACCCCTCCACTTT. It yields the protein CANSSVVNSPLHF.

The chain joins TRBV28 to TRBJ1-6; no firm D call. V was cut by 10 bases and J by 7 bases, with 11 bases left in between. The CDR3 totals 12 residues. Germline loops: CDR1 MDHEN, CDR2 SYDVKM. The CDR3 DNA sequence: TGTGCCATCAGCAGACCGAATTCACCCCTCCACTTT. Amino acid sequence: CAISRPNSPLHF. Full variable domain (remainder filled in from reference TRBV28 and TRBJ1-6): DVKVTQSSRYLVKRTGEKVFLECVQDMDHENMFWYRQDPGLGLRLIYFSYDVKMKEKGDIPEGYSVSREKKERFSLILESASTNQTSMYLCAISRPNSPLHFGNGTRLTVT.

As for this clonotype: A much larger clone lies a single base off, so this may be a read error. The chain has TRBV5-4 and TRBJ2-3, with D uncertain. The V gene's germline CDR1 is SGHNT and CDR2 YYREEE (reference sequence). The CDR3 consists of 16 residues. The CDR3 loop reads CVSSLVSNIDTDTQYF. Here the CDR3 DNA reads TGTGTCAGCAGCTTGGTCAGCAATATTGACACAGATACGCAGTATTTT. The complete variable domain, with remaining parts taken from reference TRBV5-4 and TRBJ2-3, reads ETGVTQSPTHLIKTRGQQVTLRCSSQSGHNTVSWYQQALGQGPQFIFQYYREEENGRGNFPPRFSGLQFPNYSSELNVNALELDDSALYLCVSSLVSNIDTDTQYFGPGTRLTVL.

In its sample, this clonotype was seen once. Given the absence of the conserved phenylalanine or tryptophan at the CDR3 end, a read error is likely. It is unclear where the CDR3 begins or ends on the DNA, so no DNA is shown, and the CDR3 is as TCRdb lists it. The V call is TRBV29-1, the J call TRBJ2-7; the listed D gene, TRBD1, was not tested against the DNA. Termini included, the CDR3 measures 12 amino acids. Germline-derived CDR1 and CDR2 are SQVTM and ANQGSEA. CDR3 loop: CSVEDTGYEQYY.

The genes are TRBV7-9 and TRBJ1-4; perhaps TRBD1 as D (5 bases). CDR3 size: 15 residues. Germline lookup yields CDR1 SEHNR and CDR2 FQNEAQ (reference sequence). Trimming shortened V by 3 bases and J by 8 bases, and 16 bases separated the two germline ends. The CDR3 region has the DNA TGTGCCAGCAGCTTTGCGGGGCAACCGGGGGAAAAACTGTTTTTT. Its protein product is CASSFAGQPGEKLFF.

To note about this clonotype: The junction differs from germline at one of its ends, possibly a read error. This chain joins TRBV29-1 and TRBJ2-5; D possibly matches TRBD1 or TRBD2 (6 bases each). There are 13 residues in the CDR3. CDR1 SQVTM and CDR2 ANQGSEA come from the germline V gene. The CDR3 region is CSFEQEGGETQYF. The CDR3 DNA reads as TGCAGCTTTGAACAAGAGGGGGGAGAGACCCAGTACTTC.

About this clonotype itself: The conserved phenylalanine or tryptophan is not found at the CDR3 terminus, so this likely reflects a read error. The chain recombines TRBV12-3 or TRBV12-4 with TRBJ2-5; D might be TRBD1 (6 bases). The CDR3 covers 13 residues. CDR3 bases: TGCGCCAGCAGTTCAGGGGCCCAAGAGACCCAGTACCTC. This encodes CASSSGAQETQYL.

V is TRBV14 and J is TRBJ2-7, with D unresolved. Trimming shortened V by 5 bases and J by 9 bases, and 20 bases separated the two germline ends. Germline loops: CDR1 SGHDN, CDR2 FVKESK. CDR3 size: 14 residues. The CDR3 is CASSALATLVGQYF. The CDR3 DNA reads TGTGCCAGCAGCGCCCTCGCGACTCTCGTCGGGCAGTACTTC.

The chain is built from TRBV12-3 or TRBV12-4 and TRBJ2-5; the match to TRBD2 covers 7 bases. The J segment lost 14 bases and the V segment lost 4 bases, leaving 25 bases of the junction unmatched. The CDR3 sequence is 17 residues long. CDR3: CASSSPIAAGMQETHYF. The CDR3 nucleotides read TGTGCCAGCAGTTCCCCAATAGCAGCGGGAATGCAAGAGACTCATTACTTC.